Listed below are T cell receptor beta chains from one sample, sequenced in a study of beta chain features in type 1 diabetes. Data came from immunoSEQ multiplex PCR; TCRdb stores just in-frame clones and leaves some out. The sample carries 680,000 or so clones, less than 20% recorded once. The sample was naive CD4+ T cells from blood. These receptors were taken from a man aged 18 to 29 in good health. CDR3s include the opening cysteine and the closing phenylalanine or tryptophan. D genes are given only for firm matches. Clone size is shown for a subset of rows, as once, few, many or a class of expanded clone.

D gene: TRBD2
V gene: TRBV6-6
clone size: few
J gene: TRBJ2-5
CDR3 protein: CASSFELAGGKETQYF
CDR3 DNA: TGTGCCAGCAGTTTCGAACTAGCGGGGGGCAAAGAGACCCAGTACTTC

D gene: .
V gene: TRBV18
clone size: few
J gene: TRBJ2-7
CDR3 protein: CASSPQSGANEQYF
CDR3 DNA: TGTGCCAGCTCACCACAGTCAGGGGCGAACGAGCAGTACTTC

D gene: TRBD1
V gene: TRBV5-6
clone size: few
J gene: TRBJ2-5
CDR3 protein: CASSPDRERTQYF
CDR3 DNA: TGTGCCAGCAGCCCGGACAGGGAGAGGACCCAGTACTTC

D gene: TRBD1
V gene: TRBV5-1
clone size: few
J gene: TRBJ2-6
CDR3 protein: CASGDSFPGANVLTF
CDR3 DNA: TGCGCCAGCGGGGACAGCTTTCCTGGGGCCAACGTCCTGACTTTC

D gene: .
V gene: TRBV9
clone size: few
J gene: TRBJ2-7
CDR3 protein: CASSPVRVSYEQYF
CDR3 DNA: TGTGCCAGCAGCCCCGTCAGGGTTTCCTACGAGCAGTACTTC

D gene: .
V gene: TRBV28
clone size: few
J gene: TRBJ1-2
CDR3 protein: CASREGSHYGYTF
CDR3 DNA: TGTGCCAGCAGGGAAGGGTCTCACTATGGCTACACCTTC

D gene: .
V gene: TRBV29-1
clone size: .
J gene: TRBJ1-4
CDR3 protein: CSVGRGKATNEKLFF
CDR3 DNA: TGCAGCGTAGGCCGGGGAAAAGCAACTAATGAAAAACTGTTTTTT

D gene: TRBD1
V gene: TRBV27
clone size: few
J gene: TRBJ1-6
CDR3 protein: CASRLDREGSPLHF
CDR3 DNA: TGTGCCAGCAGGTTGGACAGGGAGGGCTCACCCCTCCACTTT

D gene: .
V gene: TRBV7-6
clone size: few
J gene: TRBJ1-2
CDR3 protein: CASSSPYGGAGRRGYTF
CDR3 DNA: TGTGCCAGCAGCTCACCCTACGGGGGGGCAGGACGGCGAGGCTACACCTTC

D gene: .
V gene: TRBV29-1
clone size: .
J gene: TRBJ2-7
CDR3 protein: CSVEGGLGTYEQYF
CDR3 DNA: TGCAGCGTTGAAGGGGGCCTTGGGACCTACGAGCAGTACTTC

D gene: TRBD1
V gene: TRBV6-6
clone size: .
J gene: TRBJ1-1
CDR3 protein: CASSQPGQDTEAFF
CDR3 DNA: TGTGCCAGCAGTCAGCCGGGACAGGACACTGAAGCTTTCTTT

D gene: .
V gene: TRBV7-2
clone size: few
J gene: TRBJ1-5
CDR3 protein: CASSLVDNQPQHF
CDR3 DNA: TGTGCCAGCAGCTTAGTAGATAATCAGCCCCAGCATTTT

D gene: .
V gene: TRBV7-2
clone size: few
J gene: TRBJ2-1
CDR3 protein: CASSSYRDYEQFF
CDR3 DNA: TGTGCCAGCAGCTCGTACAGGGACTATGAGCAGTTCTTC

D gene: .
V gene: TRBV27
clone size: .
J gene: TRBJ2-3
CDR3 protein: CASSSVGSRADTQYF
CDR3 DNA: TGTGCCAGCAGTTCGGTCGGGAGTAGAGCAGATACGCAGTATTTT

D gene: TRBD1
V gene: TRBV5-6
clone size: .
J gene: TRBJ1-2
CDR3 protein: CASSSPGQGAFGYTF
CDR3 DNA: TGTGCCAGCAGCTCTCCGGGACAGGGGGCATTTGGCTACACCTTC

D gene: .
V gene: TRBV7-9
clone size: .
J gene: TRBJ1-5
CDR3 protein: CASSPMDGFNQPQHF
CDR3 DNA: TGTGCCAGCAGCCCAATGGACGGATTCAATCAGCCCCAGCATTTT

D gene: TRBD1
V gene: TRBV29-1
clone size: few
J gene: TRBJ2-1
CDR3 protein: CSVDARDRITNEQFF
CDR3 DNA: TGCAGCGTTGATGCCCGGGACAGGATTACCAATGAGCAGTTCTTC

D gene: TRBD1
V gene: TRBV4-1
clone size: few
J gene: TRBJ2-7
CDR3 protein: CASSQDKLGVLWGQGLYEQYF
CDR3 DNA: TGCGCCAGCAGCCAAGATAAGTTGGGTGTCCTATGGGGACAGGGCCTCTACGAGCAGTACTTC

D gene: .
V gene: TRBV7-2
clone size: few
J gene: TRBJ1-6
CDR3 protein: CASSSETSALPLHF
CDR3 DNA: TGTGCCAGCAGCTCCGAAACGTCAGCGCTGCCCCTCCACTTT

D gene: .
V gene: TRBV7-9
clone size: few
J gene: TRBJ1-4
CDR3 protein: CASSLVTGLNEKLFF
CDR3 DNA: TGTGCCAGCAGCTTAGTTACTGGGCTTAATGAAAAACTGTTTTTT

D gene: TRBD1
V gene: TRBV28
clone size: few
J gene: TRBJ2-2
CDR3 protein: CASSLKWTGAPPGELFF
CDR3 DNA: TGTGCCAGCAGTTTAAAATGGACAGGGGCCCCCCCCGGGGAGCTGTTTTTT

D gene: TRBD1
V gene: TRBV5-1
clone size: .
J gene: TRBJ2-3
CDR3 protein: CASSGTGFSSTDTQYF
CDR3 DNA: TGCGCCAGCAGCGGGACAGGGTTTAGTTCCACAGATACGCAGTATTTT

D gene: .
V gene: TRBV9
clone size: .
J gene: TRBJ1-2
CDR3 protein: CASSVLGAVPLVGYTF
CDR3 DNA: TGTGCCAGCAGCGTACTGGGGGCAGTCCCTCTGGTCGGCTACACCTTC

D gene: .
V gene: TRBV27
clone size: .
J gene: TRBJ2-2
CDR3 protein: CASSFITGELFF
CDR3 DNA: TGTGCCAGCAGTTTCATCACCGGGGAGCTGTTTTTT

D gene: .
V gene: TRBV7-8
clone size: .
J gene: TRBJ2-2
CDR3 protein: CASSPPRDTGELFF
CDR3 DNA: TGTGCCAGCAGCCCCCCTCGTGACACCGGGGAGCTGTTTTTT

D gene: TRBD1
V gene: TRBV18
clone size: few
J gene: TRBJ1-1
CDR3 protein: CASSRDRGSKAFF
CDR3 DNA: TGTGCCAGCTCCCGGGACAGGGGCTCTAAAGCTTTCTTT

D gene: .
V gene: TRBV23-1
clone size: .
J gene: TRBJ2-2
CDR3 protein: CASSHNWAGELFF
CDR3 DNA: TGCGCCAGCAGTCACAATTGGGCCGGGGAGCTGTTTTTT

D gene: .
V gene: TRBV7-3
clone size: .
J gene: TRBJ1-5
CDR3 protein: CASSPGRDQPQHF
CDR3 DNA: TGTGCCAGCAGCCCGGGCCGGGATCAGCCCCAGCATTTT

D gene: .
V gene: TRBV6-5
clone size: .
J gene: TRBJ2-3
CDR3 protein: CASSYSSGASTDTQYF
CDR3 DNA: TGTGCCAGCAGTTACTCTAGCGGAGCTAGCACAGATACGCAGTATTTT

D gene: TRBD1
V gene: TRBV18
clone size: .
J gene: TRBJ2-1
CDR3 protein: CASSPTGRSYNEQFF
CDR3 DNA: TGTGCCAGCTCACCGACAGGGCGCTCCTACAATGAGCAGTTCTTC

D gene: TRBD2
V gene: TRBV7-3
clone size: few
J gene: TRBJ2-1
CDR3 protein: CASSLVSGTSGNNEQFF
CDR3 DNA: TGTGCCAGCAGCTTAGTATCCGGGACTAGCGGCAACAATGAGCAGTTCTTC

D gene: TRBD2
V gene: TRBV15
clone size: .
J gene: TRBJ2-2
CDR3 protein: CATSRDRVAGVTGELFF
CDR3 DNA: TGTGCCACCAGCAGAGATCGTGTAGCGGGAGTTACCGGGGAGCTGTTTTTT

D gene: .
V gene: TRBV28
clone size: .
J gene: TRBJ2-7
CDR3 protein: CASTATANLSSYEQYF
CDR3 DNA: TGTGCCAGCACCGCCACGGCGAATCTTAGCTCCTACGAGCAGTACTTC

D gene: TRBD1
V gene: TRBV29-1
clone size: .
J gene: TRBJ2-1
CDR3 protein: CSVEEQGGSRQFF
CDR3 DNA: TGCAGCGTTGAAGAACAGGGGGGCTCGCGGCAGTTCTTC

D gene: TRBD1
V gene: TRBV2
clone size: few
J gene: TRBJ1-1
CDR3 protein: CASSDDRGIEAFF
CDR3 DNA: TGTGCCAGCAGTGACGACAGGGGGATTGAAGCTTTCTTT

D gene: TRBD1
V gene: TRBV28
clone size: .
J gene: TRBJ1-2
CDR3 protein: CASATGGYGYTF
CDR3 DNA: TGTGCCAGCGCTACAGGGGGCTATGGCTACACCTTC

D gene: .
V gene: TRBV23-1
clone size: few
J gene: TRBJ2-7
CDR3 protein: CASSHSPGEGDYYEQYF
CDR3 DNA: TGCGCCAGCAGTCACTCCCCTGGGGAGGGGGATTACTACGAGCAGTACTTC

D gene: .
V gene: TRBV19
clone size: .
J gene: TRBJ1-2
CDR3 protein: CASSIGPGVNYGYTF
CDR3 DNA: TGTGCCAGTAGTATAGGACCAGGAGTGAACTATGGCTACACCTTC

D gene: TRBD1
V gene: TRBV29-1
clone size: .
J gene: TRBJ2-4
CDR3 protein: CSVEGQGAKNIQYF
CDR3 DNA: TGCAGCGTTGAGGGACAGGGGGCCAAAAACATTCAGTACTTC

D gene: .
V gene: TRBV18
clone size: .
J gene: TRBJ1-2
CDR3 protein: CASSPQLPYGYTF
CDR3 DNA: TGTGCCAGCTCACCACAGCTGCCCTATGGCTACACCTTC

D gene: .
V gene: TRBV9
clone size: .
J gene: TRBJ2-7
CDR3 protein: CASSVAPGTATYEQYF
CDR3 DNA: TGTGCCAGCAGCGTAGCTCCAGGGACGGCTACCTACGAGCAGTACTTC

D gene: .
V gene: TRBV7-2
clone size: .
J gene: TRBJ1-4
CDR3 protein: CASSRKRGVNEKLFF
CDR3 DNA: TGTGCCAGCAGCCGCAAGCGGGGCGTTAATGAAAAACTGTTTTTT

D gene: .
V gene: TRBV27
clone size: .
J gene: TRBJ1-2
CDR3 protein: CASTSSRVGYGYTF
CDR3 DNA: TGTGCCAGCACAAGTTCTAGGGTGGGATATGGCTACACCTTC

D gene: .
V gene: TRBV28
clone size: .
J gene: TRBJ2-7
CDR3 protein: CASSLRADPYEQYF
CDR3 DNA: TGTGCCAGCAGTTTGAGGGCAGACCCCTACGAGCAGTACTTC

D gene: .
V gene: TRBV5-6
clone size: few
J gene: TRBJ1-2
CDR3 protein: CASRLAGGGGYTF
CDR3 DNA: TGTGCCAGCAGGCTGGCGGGGGGCGGTGGCTACACCTTC

D gene: .
V gene: TRBV7-9
clone size: .
J gene: TRBJ1-4
CDR3 protein: CASSSQQSTNEKLFF
CDR3 DNA: TGTGCCAGCAGCTCTCAACAGTCAACTAATGAAAAACTGTTTTTT

D gene: TRBD2
V gene: TRBV29-1
clone size: .
J gene: TRBJ2-1
CDR3 protein: CSVTGTSGRGEQFF
CDR3 DNA: TGCAGCGTTACCGGAACTAGCGGGAGAGGGGAGCAGTTCTTC

D gene: TRBD2
V gene: TRBV7-9
clone size: .
J gene: TRBJ2-7
CDR3 protein: CASSLGRGVSYEQYF
CDR3 DNA: TGTGCCAGCAGCTTAGGGCGGGGGGTCTCCTACGAGCAGTACTTC

D gene: TRBD1
V gene: TRBV28
clone size: .
J gene: TRBJ1-5
CDR3 protein: CASSFPTGNRQPQHF
CDR3 DNA: TGTGCCAGCAGTTTCCCGACAGGGAATCGTCAGCCCCAGCATTTT

D gene: TRBD2
V gene: TRBV28
clone size: .
J gene: TRBJ2-1
CDR3 protein: CASSPWGSGSGNEQFF
CDR3 DNA: TGTGCCAGCAGCCCCTGGGGAAGCGGGAGTGGCAATGAGCAGTTCTTC

D gene: .
V gene: TRBV9
clone size: few
J gene: TRBJ2-6
CDR3 protein: CASDRDGSSGANVLTF
CDR3 DNA: TGTGCCAGCGACCGGGACGGAAGCTCTGGGGCCAACGTCCTGACTTTC

D gene: .
V gene: TRBV18
clone size: .
J gene: TRBJ2-2
CDR3 protein: CASSPRNQGSGELFF
CDR3 DNA: TGTGCCAGCTCACCGAGAAACCAGGGATCCGGGGAGCTGTTTTTT

D gene: .
V gene: TRBV18
clone size: few
J gene: TRBJ2-7
CDR3 protein: CASSKQGSRVTYEQYF
CDR3 DNA: TGTGCCAGCTCCAAGCAGGGAAGCAGAGTAACCTACGAGCAGTACTTC

D gene: .
V gene: TRBV4-3
clone size: .
J gene: TRBJ2-2
CDR3 protein: CASSQEDAKSTLFF
CDR3 DNA: TGCGCCAGCAGCCAAGAGGACGCTAAATCGACGCTGTTTTTT

D gene: .
V gene: TRBV29-1
clone size: .
J gene: TRBJ2-5
CDR3 protein: CSGRKGSGQQETQYF
CDR3 DNA: TGCAGCGGGCGAAAGGGTAGCGGACAACAAGAGACCCAGTACTTC

D gene: TRBD1
V gene: TRBV6-6
clone size: .
J gene: TRBJ2-1
CDR3 protein: CASSTRTGSYNEQFF
CDR3 DNA: TGTGCCAGCAGTACCCGGACAGGGTCGTACAATGAGCAGTTCTTC

D gene: .
V gene: TRBV15
clone size: .
J gene: TRBJ2-1
CDR3 protein: CATSRDPGDEQFF
CDR3 DNA: TGTGCCACCAGCAGAGATCCGGGAGATGAGCAGTTCTTC